This T cell receptor (beta chain) is from a study of patients and donors after allogeneic stem cell transplantation. TCRdb ran MiXCR on the RT-PCR reads and lists one entry per CDR3 protein. The sample includes 390,000 or so distinct CDR3 sequences, roughly 17% seen only once; the top ten take around 7.9%. Germline V gene data show CDR1 as SNHLY and CDR2 as FYNNEI. Trimming took off 1 base at V and 1 base at J, with 7 bases between the two ends. This CDR3 comprises 14 residues. V and J are TRBV2 and TRBJ2-5; D call uncertain. The TCR sequence derives from a human donor who was either an allogeneic HSCT recipient or a stem cell or donor lymphocyte infusion donor (not recorded which). It is not recorded whose cells these are; they may come from a transplant donor. Sequenced sample: blood, either unsorted or a sorted T cell fraction (not recorded which). This CDR3 is CASSEVGFQETQYF. The CDR3 DNA reads TGTGCCAGCAGTGAAGTGGGGTTCCAAGAGACCCAGTACTTC.